These 10 T cell receptor beta chains were all obtained from the same sample, sequenced in a study of cytomegalovirus exposure and HLA in healthy donors. It was with 60 Vbeta and 13 Jbeta primers that the PCR ran. The data were produced by immunoSEQ multiplex PCR, yet TCRdb's version contains in-frame clones alone and is incomplete. The sample carries 150,000 to 200,000 clones, roughly four fifths recorded once. The sequenced sample consisted of PBMCs. The receptors come from a woman aged 18 to 35 in good health and CMV-seropositive.

Only a few counts were recorded for this clone. The V call is TRBV7-6, the J call TRBJ2-2; 7 bases agree with TRBD1. V lost 4 bases, J lost 5 bases, and 10 bases stayed unmatched. Germline-derived CDR1 and CDR2 are SGHVS and FNYEAQ. The CDR3 spans 16 residues. CDR3 residues: CASSWGQLRGTGELFF. The CDR3 DNA reads as TGTGCCAGCAGCTGGGGACAGCTCCGGGGAACCGGGGAGCTGTTTTTT.

This clone showed up just a few times. The V and J genes are TRBV19 and TRBJ2-1; no clear D. Deletions cut 6 bases from V and 3 bases from J, with 3 bases between. Germline CDR1 reads LNHDA; CDR2 reads SQIVND (reference sequence). The CDR3 totals 11 residues. CDR3 sequence (DNA): TGTGCCAGTAGCAACTACAATGAGCAGTTCTTC. This sequence encodes CASSNYNEQFF.

The chain carries TRBV11-2 and TRBJ2-7, with 7 bases aligning to TRBD1. V gave up 0 bases and J gave up 3 bases; unmatched junction bases: 8. Germline V gene lookup returns CDR1 SGHAT and CDR2 FQNNGV. There are 16 residues in the CDR3. The DNA for the CDR3 is TGTGCCAGCAGCTTAGATTGGCGACAGGGAAGCTACGAGCAGTACTTC. This codes for CASSLDWRQGSYEQYF.

The V gene is TRBV7-2, the J gene TRBJ2-2; D not resolved. This CDR3 contains 13 residues. V shed 5 bases and J shed 1 base, with 5 bases lying between them. From germline, CDR1 is SGHTA and CDR2 FQGNSA. CDR3 amino acids: CASSPLNTGELFF. The CDR3 nucleotides read TGTGCCAGCAGCCCCTTGAACACCGGGGAGCTGTTTTTT.

The chain employs TRBV30 and TRBJ1-6, with D possibly being TRBD1 (6 bases). V was trimmed by 6 bases and J by 7 bases, leaving 25 bases between them. The germline V gene encodes CDR1 GTSNPN and CDR2 SVGIG (reference sequence). The CDR3 has 17 amino acids. CDR3 sequence reads: CACQPGGGPWMNSPLHF. The CDR3 DNA is TGTGCCTGCCAACCCGGGGGGGGCCCATGGATGAATTCACCCCTCCACTTT.

This rearrangement joins TRBV10-1 to TRBJ2-1; 7 bases line up with TRBD2. V lost 1 base to trimming and J lost 13 bases; unmatched junction nucleotides: 7. The CDR3 length is 13 residues. CDR1 is WNHNN and CDR2 is SYGVQD in the germline V gene (reference sequence). The CDR3 region has the DNA TGCGCCAGCAGTGAGTTGATGGGGGGGGTACAGTTCTTC. It encodes CASSELMGGVQFF.

This chain uses TRBV2 with TRBJ2-3; 7 bases line up with TRBD1. From germline, CDR1 is SNHLY and CDR2 FYNNEI. The CDR3 is made up of 15 amino acids. V shed 3 bases and J 2 bases; nucleotides not matched to a gene: 5. CDR3 region: CASSDETGNTDTQYF. Written as DNA, the CDR3 is TGTGCCAGCAGTGACGAGACAGGGAACACAGATACGCAGTATTTT.

This chain joins TRBV6-5 and TRBJ2-7, with a weak D call TRBD1 (5 bases). Germline V CDR1 and CDR2: MNHEY, SVGAGI. The CDR3 runs 15 residues. V lost 4 bases, J lost 5 bases, and 18 bases lay in between. CDR3 in DNA: TGTGCCAGCAGTTCCGGCCAGGGATTAGGACACGAGCAGTACGTC. It encodes CASSSGQGLGHEQYV.

The chain recombines TRBV6-4 with TRBJ2-1; D perhaps matches TRBD2 (7 bases). This CDR3 is built from 17 residues. Germline values: CDR1 MRHNA, CDR2 SNTAGT. The V gene lost 10 bases and the J gene lost 6 bases, with 28 bases spanning the gap. CDR3 bases: TGTGCCACCGCGGCGCGGGGGCGCCGTCAGGGTTCCAATGAGCAGTTCTTC. Translating it yields CATAARGRRQGSNEQFF.

The chain links TRBV10-3 to TRBJ1-5; 10 bases are a match to TRBD1. The CDR3 runs to 13 residues. The V segment lost 9 bases and the J segment 5 bases; nucleotides outside the gene matches: 4. The V gene's germline CDR1 is ENHRY and CDR2 SYGVKD. CDR3 bases: TGTGCCATTACGGACAGGGGGGATCAGCCCCAGCATTTT. It codes for CAITDRGDQPQHF.